The 7 T cell receptor beta chains presented below share a single source sample, sequenced in a study of blood T cell repertoires in COVID-19. Only in-frame clones appear in the TCRdb table, and some are missing; sequencing was by immunoSEQ multiplex PCR. The sample has 150,000 to 200,000 clones, roughly 86% seen once. The sample comprised peripheral blood. These receptors were collected from a man aged 70-80 years with acute or convalescent COVID-19.

CDR3 amino acids: CATLPILGSYNEQFF. DNA for the CDR3: TGTGCCACCCTCCCTATCCTAGGCTCCTACAATGAGCAGTTCTTC. The rearrangement joins TRBV6-5 to TRBJ2-1; D is ambiguous. Deletions cut 10 bases from V and 0 bases from J, with 16 bases between. The CDR3 has 15 residues. Germline CDR1 MNHEY, CDR2 SVGAGI.

The chain employs TRBV12-3 or TRBV12-4 and TRBJ1-5; 9 nucleotides align to TRBD1. V trimming: 6 bases; J trimming: 5 bases; junction bases outside the gene matches: 2. The CDR3 has 13 amino acids. This CDR3 reads CASRRTGDQPQHF. As DNA, the CDR3 is TGTGCCAGCAGGCGGACAGGGGATCAGCCCCAGCATTTT.

This sequence joins TRBV29-1 and TRBJ2-1; 8 positions match TRBD2. The germline V gene has CDR1 SQVTM and CDR2 ANQGSEA. J was trimmed by 0 bases and V by 4 bases; bases with no gene match: 5. The CDR3 extends over 15 amino acids. This CDR3 reads CSVGKAGGSYNEQFF. As DNA, the CDR3 is TGCAGCGTTGGCAAGGCGGGGGGCTCCTACAATGAGCAGTTCTTC.

The chain combines TRBV30 with TRBJ2-7, with 10 positions matching TRBD1. With 7 bases clipped from V and 4 bases from J, the junction kept 7 bases outside the gene matches. CDR1 is GTSNPN, CDR2 SVGIG, per germline (reference sequence). The CDR3 covers 13 residues. The CDR3 loop reads CASQGDRGYEQYF. CDR3 nucleotides: TGTGCCTCCCAGGGGGACAGGGGTTACGAGCAGTACTTC.

The J gene is TRBJ2-3, the V gene TRBV6-1; maybe TRBD2 (6 bases). Trimming took 2 bases from V and 2 from J, leaving 14 bases between them. In germline, CDR1 is MNHNS, CDR2 SASEGT. The CDR3 contains 16 residues. This CDR3 reads CASSEKGLPYTDTQYF. Written as DNA, the CDR3 is TGTGCCAGCAGTGAAAAGGGACTCCCGTACACAGATACGCAGTATTTT.

V gene TRBV19 combines with J gene TRBJ1-6; unclear D gene. V was shortened by 3 bases and J by 6 bases, with 9 bases between the two germline ends. CDR3 length: 14 amino acids. CDR1 is LNHDA and CDR2 is SQIVND in the germline V gene (reference sequence). In DNA, the CDR3 is TGTGCCAGTAGTATTAGAGGGAGTAATTCACCCCTCCACTTT. As protein: CASSIRGSNSPLHF.

The chain combines TRBV7-9 with TRBJ2-5, with TRBD1 identical over 8 bases. J lost 2 bases, V lost 5 bases, and 1 base had no gene match. This CDR3 is 13 amino acids long. Germline loops: CDR1 SEHNR, CDR2 FQNEAQ (reference sequence). The CDR3, as DNA: TGTGCCAGCAGCAGACAGGGGCAAGAGACCCAGTACTTC. Amino acids: CASSRQGQETQYF.